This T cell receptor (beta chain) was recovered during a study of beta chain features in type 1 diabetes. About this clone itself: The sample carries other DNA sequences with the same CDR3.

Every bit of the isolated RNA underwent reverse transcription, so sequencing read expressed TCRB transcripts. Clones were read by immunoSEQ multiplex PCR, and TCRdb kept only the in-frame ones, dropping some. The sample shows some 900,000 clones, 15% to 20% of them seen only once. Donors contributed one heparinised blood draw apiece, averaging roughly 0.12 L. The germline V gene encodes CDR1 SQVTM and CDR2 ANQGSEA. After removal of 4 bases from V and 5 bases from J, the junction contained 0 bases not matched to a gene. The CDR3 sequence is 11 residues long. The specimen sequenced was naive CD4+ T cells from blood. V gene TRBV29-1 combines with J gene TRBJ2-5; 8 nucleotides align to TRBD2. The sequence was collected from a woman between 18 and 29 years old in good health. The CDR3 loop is CSVAGGETQYF. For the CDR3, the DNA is TGCAGCGTTGCGGGGGGGGAGACCCAGTACTTC.